One sample yielded the 32 T cell receptor beta chains listed below, sequenced in a study of cytomegalovirus exposure and HLA in healthy donors. Amplification used 60 Vbeta primers and 13 Jbeta primers. Only in-frame clones appear in the TCRdb table, and some are missing; sequencing was by immunoSEQ multiplex PCR. This table holds some 130,000 clones, approximately 83% found once. Sequencing input: PBMCs. These receptors all stem from a man aged 40-49 years in good health and CMV-seronegative.

The chain combines TRBV5-4 with TRBJ2-7, with a tentative D call TRBD1 (5 bases). CDR1 is SGHNT, CDR2 YYREEE, per germline (reference sequence). The CDR3 loop spans 15 amino acids. V was clipped by 4 bases and J by 3 bases, with 17 bases between them. The CDR3 region has the DNA TGTGCCAGCAGCCCGGCGACAGCGCTCGGCTACGAGCAGTACTTC. Protein sequence: CASSPATALGYEQYF.

The V gene is TRBV6-5, the J gene TRBJ2-5, with 7 bases matching TRBD1. V lost 1 base to trimming and J lost 1 base; unmatched junction nucleotides: 0. The CDR3 runs 14 residues. Germline V gene data show CDR1 as MNHEY and CDR2 as SVGAGI. This CDR3 is CASSYWDSQETQYF. CDR3 nucleotides: TGTGCCAGCAGTTACTGGGACAGCCAAGAGACCCAGTACTTC.

The CDR3 region is CAWSTGQEQFF. The CDR3 bases are TGTGCCTGGAGTACGGGACAGGAGCAGTTCTTC. The chain joins TRBV30 to TRBJ2-1, with 7 bases fitting TRBD1. From germline, CDR1 is GTSNPN and CDR2 SVGIG (reference sequence). The junction had 2 bases not matched to a gene; V was cut back by 2 bases and J by 10 bases. CDR3 length: 11 residues.

The V call is TRBV18, the J call TRBJ1-3; no firm D call. V was clipped by 3 bases and J by 4 bases, with 22 bases between them. This CDR3 contains 18 residues. Germline CDR1 KGHSH, CDR2 LQKENI. CDR3 protein: CASSPPLAGKMSGNTIYF. In DNA, the CDR3 is TGTGCCAGCTCACCTCCCCTGGCAGGAAAGATGTCAGGAAACACCATATATTTT. The full variable domain, rest sourced from reference TRBV18 and TRBJ1-3, is NAGVMQNPRHLVRRRGQEARLRCSPMKGHSHVYWYRQLPEEGLKFMVYLQKENIIDESGMPKERFSAEFPKEGPSILRIQQVVRGDSAAYFCASSPPLAGKMSGNTIYFGEGSWLTVV.

A few counts support this clone. V gene TRBV9 combines with J gene TRBJ2-7; 11 bases are shared with TRBD1. Germline assignment: CDR1 SGDLS and CDR2 YYNGEE. The junction had 6 bases not matched to a gene; V was cut back by 4 bases and J by 3 bases. CDR3 size: 15 residues. Here the CDR3 DNA reads TGTGCCAGCAGCCCGGGACAGGGGGACTTCTACGAGCAGTACTTC. This encodes CASSPGQGDFYEQYF.

This chain's CDR3 is CASSLTGGGTEAFF. The CDR3 DNA sequence: TGTGCCAGCAGTTTAACGGGGGGGGGCACTGAAGCTTTCTTT. The gene calls are TRBV28 and TRBJ1-1; possible D gene TRBD1, 5 bases. Germline CDR1 MDHEN, CDR2 SYDVKM. Trimming shortened V by 2 bases and J by 4 bases, and 11 bases separated the two germline ends. The length of the CDR3 is 14 residues.

This clone appeared a few times. Written as DNA, the CDR3 is TGTGCCAGCAGCAACCCTGGGGGGGGTTCACAAACATCTGGGGCCAACGTCCTGACTTTC. This codes for CASSNPGGGSQTSGANVLTF. The gene calls are TRBV2 and TRBJ2-6; 7 nucleotides match TRBD2. From germline, CDR1 is SNHLY and CDR2 FYNNEI. V was clipped by 6 bases and J by 1 base; unmatched bases: 18. CDR3 length equals 20 residues.

This clone was detected only once. V is TRBV6-1 and J is TRBJ2-7, with D possibly TRBD2 on 6 matching bases. Per the germline V gene, CDR1 is MNHNS and CDR2 is SASEGT. The ends were cut back, 6 bases at V and 2 bases at J, with 14 bases in the middle. This CDR3 comprises 14 residues. The CDR3 reads CASSKGGGPYEQYF. CDR3 nucleotides: TGTGCCAGCAGCAAGGGAGGAGGGCCCTACGAGCAGTACTTC.

The chain carries TRBV18 and TRBJ1-5; the D is unclear. Germline V gene data show CDR1 as KGHSH and CDR2 as LQKENI. The CDR3 spans 13 residues. V lost 3 bases to trimming and J lost 6 bases, with 9 bases between them. The CDR3 region has the DNA TGTGCCAGCTCACCGGGGAGTGTTCAGCCCCAGCATTTT. Its protein product is CASSPGSVQPQHF.

The table lists this clone with a few counts. This chain joins TRBV27 and TRBJ2-5; D perhaps matches TRBD2 (5 bases). Germline V CDR1 and CDR2: MNHEY, SMNVEV (reference sequence). The CDR3 spans 14 residues. V was pared by 8 bases and J by 2 bases, with 15 bases between. The CDR3 DNA reads TGTGCCAGCGCCGCCCGCCGGGATCAAGAGACCCAGTACTTC. Translating it yields CASAARRDQETQYF.

The V gene is TRBV9, the J gene TRBJ2-1, with 11 positions matching TRBD2. V was clipped by 0 bases and J by 14 bases; unmatched bases: 13. Germline CDR1 reads SGDLS; CDR2 reads YYNGEE. The length of the CDR3 is 16 residues. The CDR3, as DNA: TGTGCCAGCAGCGTAGAGGGACTCATAGCGGGGGGGCGGGAGTTCTTC. Protein sequence: CASSVEGLIAGGREFF.

The rearrangement links TRBV19 to TRBJ2-7; 12 bases agree with TRBD2. The CDR3 spans 12 residues. V shed 5 bases and J 11 bases; nucleotides not matched to a gene: 4. Germline CDR1 and CDR2: LNHDA and SQIVND (reference sequence). CDR3 in amino acids: CASSPASGREYF. The DNA of the CDR3 is TGTGCCAGTAGTCCCGCTAGCGGGAGGGAGTACTTC.

The V and J genes are TRBV27 and TRBJ1-6, with D perhaps TRBD1 (6 bases). The ends were cut back, 4 bases at V and 8 bases at J, with 12 bases in the middle. The CDR3 runs 14 residues. In germline, CDR1 is MNHEY, CDR2 SMNVEV (reference sequence). DNA for the CDR3: TGTGCCAGCAGTTACCAAGGACAGTATTCACCCCTCCACTTT. Encoded protein: CASSYQGQYSPLHF.

V and J are TRBV5-6 and TRBJ2-2; the match to TRBD2 covers 7 bases. This CDR3 has 16 residues. J lost 1 base, V lost 1 base, and 4 bases had no gene match. The V gene's germline CDR1 is SGHDT and CDR2 YYEEEE. CDR3 amino acids: CASSLLQRGNTGELFF. CDR3 bases: TGTGCCAGCAGCTTGCTGCAGCGGGGGAACACCGGGGAGCTGTTTTTT.

The chain couples TRBV29-1 to TRBJ1-2; D not certain. In germline, CDR1 is SQVTM, CDR2 ANQGSEA. The CDR3 is 12 amino acids. V was clipped by 3 bases and J by 3 bases, with 8 bases between them. Written as DNA, the CDR3 is TGCAGCGTTGATACGAGTGACTATGGCTACACCTTC. It yields the protein CSVDTSDYGYTF. Together with reference TRBV29-1 and TRBJ1-2, the CDR3 gives the full variable domain: SAVISQKPSRDICQRGTSLTIQCQVDSQVTMMFWYRQQPGQSLTLIATANQGSEATYESGFVIDKFPISRPNLTFSTLTVSNMSPEDSSIYLCSVDTSDYGYTFGSGTRLTVV.

The CDR3 region is CASSPQGLPYEQYF. As DNA, the CDR3 is TGCGCCAGCAGCCCACAGGGGCTCCCCTACGAGCAGTACTTC. This rearrangement joins TRBV5-1 to TRBJ2-7; TRBD1 agrees at 7 bases. This CDR3 has 14 residues. With 4 bases clipped from V and 2 bases from J, the junction kept 6 bases outside the gene matches. Looked up from germline, CDR1 is SGHRS and CDR2 is YFSETQ.

CDR3 residues: CASTIDLKGNQPQHF. CDR3 in DNA: TGTGCCAGCACTATCGATCTCAAAGGCAATCAGCCCCAGCATTTT. The chain combines TRBV6-1 with TRBJ1-5; D gene uncertain. Trimming pared 7 bases from V and 2 bases from J, leaving 15 bases between. Germline assignment: CDR1 MNHNS and CDR2 SASEGT. CDR3 length: 15 residues.

The V and J genes are TRBV30 and TRBJ2-5; 8 nucleotides match TRBD1. The end of the DNA fits TRBJ2-7 better, so the J call may be wrong. Germline V gives CDR1 GTSNPN, CDR2 SVGIG (reference sequence). There are 17 residues in the CDR3. CDR3 sequence: CAWSVQLGRGRSYEQYF. The CDR3 DNA is TGTGCCTGGAGTGTACAGCTGGGCAGGGGGCGGTCCTACGAGCAGTACTTC.

The chain recombines TRBV7-2 with TRBJ2-7; no firm D call. The V gene lost 4 bases and the J gene lost 2 bases, with 9 bases spanning the gap. The CDR3 contains 13 residues. The germline V gene encodes CDR1 SGHTA and CDR2 FQGNSA. The CDR3 nucleotides are TGTGCCAGCAGCTCGCCGCGTCCCTACGAGCAGTACTTC. Its translation is CASSSPRPYEQYF.

The chain combines TRBV9 with TRBJ2-7; 12 bases agree with TRBD1. V trimming: 4 bases; J trimming: 6 bases; junction bases outside the gene matches: 5. The length of the CDR3 is 14 residues. CDR1 and CDR2 (germline): SGDLS, YYNGEE. The DNA for the CDR3 is TGTGCCAGCAGCCCCGGGACAGGGGGCGTCGAGCAGTACTTC. This translates into CASSPGTGGVEQYF.

The chain couples TRBV6-5 to TRBJ1-1, with 8 bases matching TRBD1. Trimming cost V 2 bases and J 0 bases; bases outside gene matches: 5. Germline-derived CDR1 and CDR2 are MNHEY and SVGAGI. The CDR3 extends over 16 amino acids. DNA for the CDR3: TGTGCCAGCAGTTACCAATCGACAGGGGTGAACACTGAAGCTTTCTTT. Translation: CASSYQSTGVNTEAFF.

This chain links TRBV9 with TRBJ1-5, with D perhaps matching TRBD1 (6 bases). V was pared by 2 bases and J by 4 bases, with 13 bases between. CDR3 length: 15 amino acids. Looked up from germline, CDR1 is SGDLS and CDR2 is YYNGEE. CDR3 region: CASSVTGLGNQPQHF. The CDR3 coding sequence is TGTGCCAGCAGCGTCACAGGGTTGGGGAATCAGCCCCAGCATTTT.

This clone has only one observation. The rearrangement uses TRBV4-3 and TRBJ1-1; D not certain. The CDR3 is 15 amino acids. Germline V gives CDR1 LGHNA, CDR2 YSLEER. Trimming removed 0 bases at V and 0 bases at J, with 8 bases between. CDR3 in amino acids: CASSQERVLNTEAFF. DNA for the CDR3: TGCGCCAGCAGCCAAGAGAGGGTTTTGAACACTGAAGCTTTCTTT.

The CDR3 DNA sequence: TGTGCCAGCAGTCGGACAGGGGAGAACACTGAAGCTTTCTTT. Residues: CASSRTGENTEAFF. The rearrangement joins TRBV7-8 to TRBJ1-1; 9 nucleotides agree with TRBD1. Germline CDR1 and CDR2: SGHVS and FQNEAQ. J lost 1 base, V lost 6 bases, and 3 bases had no gene match. The CDR3 extends over 14 amino acids.

This chain joins TRBV7-9 and TRBJ1-1; 8 bases agree with TRBD1. The ends lost 4 bases at V and 5 bases at J; junction bases unmatched: 6. From germline, CDR1 is SEHNR and CDR2 FQNEAQ (reference sequence). This CDR3 spans 14 amino acids. The CDR3 protein is CASSSVTGGTEAFF. CDR3 bases: TGTGCCAGCAGCTCCGTTACAGGGGGAACTGAAGCTTTCTTT.

This clone was detected once. The chain couples TRBV5-1 to TRBJ1-3, with D perhaps TRBD1 (5 bases). Trimming left V 0 bases short and J 1 base short, with 8 bases between. The CDR3 totals 15 residues. The V gene's germline CDR1 is SGHRS and CDR2 YFSETQ. The chain's CDR3 is CASSLGQLSGNTIYF. The CDR3, as DNA: TGCGCCAGCAGCTTGGGACAGCTTTCTGGAAACACCATATATTTT. The complete variable domain, with remaining parts taken from reference TRBV5-1 and TRBJ1-3, reads KAGVTQTPRYLIKTRGQQVTLSCSPISGHRSVSWYQQTPGQGLQFLFEYFSETQRNKGNFPGRFSGRQFSNSRSEMNVSTLELGDSALYLCASSLGQLSGNTIYFGEGSWLTVV.

This chain links TRBV20-1 with TRBJ2-7; D is perhaps TRBD1 (6 bases). Between the trimmed V and J ends, which lost 7 bases and 3 bases, there was a span of 10 bases. The CDR3 is 11 amino acids. In germline, CDR1 is DFQATT, CDR2 SNEGSKA (reference sequence). CDR3 nucleotide sequence: TGCAGTGGAGGCAGGGGCTACGAGCAGTACTTC. Translating it yields CSGGRGYEQYF.

This CDR3 reads CASSYSRGGGYTF. In DNA, the CDR3 is TGTGCCAGCAGTTACTCGAGGGGGGGAGGCTACACCTTC. This sequence joins TRBV6-5 and TRBJ1-2, with a weak D call TRBD1 (6 bases). This CDR3 is 13 amino acids long. Looked up from germline, CDR1 is MNHEY and CDR2 is SVGAGI. V lost 0 bases and J 8 bases, leaving 10 bases between the germline ends.

V and J are TRBV6-6 and TRBJ2-7; unclear D gene. V was clipped by 2 bases and J by 2 bases, with 7 bases between them. Germline CDR1 and CDR2: MNHNY and SVGAGI (reference sequence). The CDR3 is 13 amino acids. CDR3 residues: CASSYEAAYEQYF. The CDR3 bases are TGTGCCAGCAGTTACGAGGCAGCCTACGAGCAGTACTTC.

V usage is TRBV28 and J usage is TRBJ1-5; D might be TRBD1 (5 bases). Germline assignment: CDR1 MDHEN and CDR2 SYDVKM. The V end lost 3 bases, the J end lost 1 base, and 10 bases lay between the germline ends. There are 15 residues in the CDR3. As DNA, the CDR3 is TGTGCCAGCAGTTTTCTAGGGGTGAGCAATCAGCCCCAGCATTTT. It encodes CASSFLGVSNQPQHF.

The rearrangement uses TRBV5-6 and TRBJ1-3, with D unresolved. V dropped 1 base and J dropped 2 bases, with 4 bases sitting between them. The germline CDR1 and CDR2 sequences are SGHDT and YYEEEE. This CDR3 region has 13 residues. CDR3 in DNA: TGTGCCAGCAGCTTGCGGGCTGGAAACACCATATATTTT. It is translated as CASSLRAGNTIYF.

This chain links TRBV11-2 with TRBJ2-5; TRBD2 aligns across 7 bases. The CDR3 totals 15 residues. The V gene end was trimmed by 5 bases and the J gene end by 4 bases; junction bases not matched to a gene: 10. CDR1 SGHAT and CDR2 FQNNGV come from the germline V gene. The chain's CDR3 is CASSPGAGEGETQYF. The CDR3 bases are TGTGCCAGCAGCCCCGGGGCGGGAGAGGGAGAGACCCAGTACTTC.